Listed below are T cell receptor beta chains from one sample, sequenced in a study of CD8+ T cells in alopecia areata. The data were produced by immunoSEQ multiplex PCR, yet TCRdb's version contains in-frame clones alone and is incomplete. This sample has 120,000 or so clones, with about 50% found just once. Sequencing was performed on NKG2D-low CD8+ T cells sorted from blood. The receptors originated from a human donor with alopecia areata. The CDR3 runs from the conserved cysteine through the conserved F or W.

j_gene,v_gene,CDR3aa
TRBJ2-1,TRBV6-5,CASSYLAGGGNEQFF
TRBJ2-2,TRBV29-1,CSVEWDRVTGELFF
TRBJ2-3,TRBV9,CASSVAGGATDTQYF
TRBJ1-6,TRBV5-6,CASSFGSNSPLHF
TRBJ2-1,TRBV30,CAWSVGTHNEQFF
TRBJ2-4,TRBV6-1,CASKSGQNIQYF
TRBJ2-7,TRBV27,CASSLGDSRLEQYF
TRBJ2-3,TRBV2,CASRSSGVGTDTQYF
TRBJ1-3,TRBV29-1,CSGLTGSGNTIYF
TRBJ1-1,TRBV10-1,CASSPGQGEAFF
TRBJ2-7,TRBV27,CASSPGLAGGTHEQYF
TRBJ2-5,TRBV5-6,CASSWGTGEGQETQYF
TRBJ1-2,TRBV7-9,CASSATTGRHYGYTF
TRBJ1-1,TRBV28,CASSLATGIENTEAFF
TRBJ2-5,TRBV6-5,CASSLGSQETQYF
TRBJ2-7,TRBV29-1,CSVLEGSSYEQYF
TRBJ2-3,TRBV5-1,CASSPNHVGDTQYF
TRBJ2-3,TRBV29-1,CSVEETQSADTQYF
TRBJ2-2,TRBV5-1,CASTITGELFF
TRBJ2-1,TRBV29-1,CSVEGWQGDGAEQFF
TRBJ2-1,TRBV7-9,CASSSDRPGQFF
TRBJ2-2,TRBV4-1,CASSHGWTVTGELFF
TRBJ2-3,TRBV6-6,CASTHTLGLSTDTQYF
TRBJ2-3,TRBV27,CASSLSGTDTQYF
TRBJ2-2,TRBV29-1,CSAAPTGGTGELFF
TRBJ2-7,TRBV11-2,CASSLGGGTFYEQYF
TRBJ2-5,TRBV29-1,CSVPRDLHEAQYF
TRBJ1-2,TRBV4-1,CASSQVGATLNGYTF
TRBJ2-3,TRBV29-1,CSVGGTGSSSTDTQYF
TRBJ2-1,TRBV28,CASSARGLAGGQREQFF
TRBJ2-2,TRBV5-1,CASSLTVDRGELFF
TRBJ1-2,TRBV20-1,CSARTDYGYTF
TRBJ1-1,TRBV27,CASKETITEAFF
TRBJ2-2,TRBV29-1,CSVEADANTGELFF
TRBJ1-1,TRBV29-1,CSVEHGAGGGTEAFF
TRBJ2-3,TRBV18,CASSSQDTDTQYF
TRBJ1-3,TRBV30,CAWSGLSSGNTIYF
TRBJ2-3,TRBV29-1,CSVEGTDTQYF
TRBJ2-7,TRBV29-1,CSCIQGEVEQYF
TRBJ2-3,TRBV29-1,CSVESDTQYF
TRBJ2-7,TRBV7-9,CASSPERDEQYF
TRBJ2-1,TRBV6-5,CASSPLPDSINEQFF
TRBJ2-2,TRBV7-8,CASSLAGELFF
TRBJ2-6,TRBV28,CASSLWADSGANVLTF
TRBJ2-2,TRBV29-1,CSVVIAGELFF
TRBJ2-7,TRBV27,CASSYGMRDEQYF
TRBJ1-2,TRBV27,CASRSNYGYTF
TRBJ2-7,TRBV29-1,CSVGTGIGYEQYF
TRBJ2-1,TRBV29-1,CSAPGLAGAHEQFF
TRBJ2-7,TRBV6-5,CASLTGQGNEQYF
TRBJ2-4,TRBV7-2,CASGRGGKNIQYF
TRBJ2-7,TRBV13,CASSSGTSGIYEQYF
TRBJ2-5,TRBV28,CASSFPRAETQYF
TRBJ2-1,TRBV6-4,CASSHSGGHGYNEQFF
TRBJ2-7,TRBV29-1,CSVGGTSGRHEQYF
TRBJ1-5,TRBV4-2,CASSQEFSSNQPQHF
TRBJ1-1,TRBV30,CAWGGNTEAFF
TRBJ1-1,TRBV30,CAWSMGNTEAFF
TRBJ2-7,TRBV29-1,CSVEGGEAAGVQYF
TRBJ2-2,TRBV29-1,CSVETGDTGELFF